The following is a T cell receptor beta chain sequence with its context. A single record per CDR3 protein comes from TCRdb applying MiXCR to the RACE reads. The sample carries some 180,000 distinct CDR3 sequences, 20% to 25% recorded once. The data are from a study of human T cells and chemical hapten exposure. Indicated time point: patch test 1, 2 weeks after DPC sensitization. This sample's treatment: therapeutic diphenylcyclopropenone sensitization with weekly scalp DPC. This TCR came from a woman in her fifties or sixties with alopecia areata. Some clones in this sample may be carry-over from other donors' samples. This specimen was whole blood, taken in connection with sensitization to the hapten diphenylcyclopropenone (DPC).

CDR3 residues: CASSDGLAGATGEQYF. Here the CDR3 DNA reads TGTGCCAGCAGCGATGGACTAGCGGGAGCAACGGGAGAGCAGTACTTC. This chain connects TRBV5-4 to TRBJ2-7; the match to TRBD2 covers 13 bases. Germline CDR1 and CDR2: SGHNT and YYREEE (reference sequence). This CDR3 comprises 16 residues. V dropped 4 bases and J dropped 7; count of bases not matched to a gene: 11.